These T cell receptor beta chains were read from a single sample in a study of T cell responses to AZD1222 COVID-19 vaccine. Clones were sequenced by immunoSEQ multiplex PCR, and TCRdb holds only the in-frame ones, with some missing. The sample lists roughly 110,000 clones; 90% were seen once. The input for sequencing was peripheral blood, taken 28 days after the second AZD1222 dose. Receptor source: an adult who received the AZD1222 COVID-19 vaccine. Both conserved end residues are part of each CDR3. The D gene is left open where the match is weak. Only some rows state a clone size, as once, few, many or a class for expanded clones.

>TRBJ1-1|TRBV9|.|.
CASSRMGRTNTEAFF
TGTGCCAGCAGCAGAATGGGACGGACGAACACTGAAGCTTTCTTT
>TRBJ2-7|TRBV10-2|.|TRBD2
CASTTLQTSGGADEQYF
TGCGCCAGCACCACCCTCCAAACTAGCGGGGGGGCTGACGAGCAGTACTTC
>TRBJ1-5|TRBV27|.|.
CASSSGTGPWSNQPQHF
TGTGCCAGCAGTTCAGGGACGGGGCCCTGGAGCAATCAGCCCCAGCATTTT
>TRBJ2-3|TRBV5-8|.|TRBD2
CASTGGSGLRADTQYF
TGTGCCAGCACTGGGGGTAGCGGGCTGAGGGCAGATACGCAGTATTTT
>TRBJ2-3|TRBV5-4|.|TRBD1
CASSLQRDSSTDTQYF
TGTGCCAGCAGCTTACAAAGGGACAGCAGCACAGATACGCAGTATTTT
>TRBJ2-7|TRBV4-1|.|TRBD1
CASSQATGVEQYF
TGCGCCAGCAGCCAAGCGACAGGGGTCGAGCAGTACTTC
>TRBJ2-5|TRBV5-4|.|.
CASSPGGRQETQYF
TGTGCCAGCAGCCCTGGGGGCCGGCAAGAGACCCAGTACTTC
>TRBJ2-7|TRBV27|few|TRBD1
CASRPAGGQGIYEQYF
TGTGCCAGCAGACCGGCGGGCGGACAGGGGATTTACGAGCAGTACTTC
>TRBJ1-2|TRBV19|.|.
CASSPRGRGRGYTF
TGTGCCAGTAGCCCTCGGGGACGCGGGCGCGGCTACACCTTC
>TRBJ1-1|TRBV11-2|few|TRBD1
CASSQLDRGVEAFF
TGTGCCAGCAGTCAACTGGACAGGGGGGTGGAAGCTTTCTTT
>TRBJ1-1|TRBV30|.|.
CALNAGSFF
TGTGCCTTAAATGCAGGGTCTTTCTTT
>TRBJ1-5|TRBV9|once|.
CASSVGGQGNQPQHF
TGTGCCAGCAGCGTAGGCGGGCAGGGAAATCAGCCCCAGCATTTT
>TRBJ2-2|TRBV3-1/TRBV3-2|.|TRBD2
CASSPGLAGNTGELFF
TGTGCCAGCAGCCCTGGACTAGCGGGGAACACCGGGGAGCTGTTTTTT
>TRBJ1-1|TRBV7-9|.|.
CASIQSGLNTEAFF
TGTGCCAGCATTCAAAGCGGGTTAAACACTGAAGCTTTCTTT
>TRBJ2-7|TRBV10-3|.|.
CAISESTRYEQYF
TGTGCCATCAGTGAGTCTACGAGGTACGAGCAGTACTTC
>TRBJ2-5|TRBV3-1/TRBV3-2|.|TRBD2
CASSHLAGGKTQYF
TGTGCCAGCAGCCACTTAGCGGGGGGAAAGACCCAGTACTTC
>TRBJ2-3|TRBV7-3|once|.
CASSLELNTDTQYF
TGTGCCAGCAGCTTAGAACTGAACACAGATACGCAGTATTTT
>TRBJ1-1|TRBV10-3|.|TRBD1
CASGVAGGPRGTEAFF
TGTGCCTCTGGGGTGGCAGGGGGCCCCCGGGGCACTGAAGCTTTCTTT
>TRBJ2-7|TRBV14|.|.
CASSQERLAARSYEQYF
TGTGCCAGCAGCCAAGAGCGATTAGCGGCTCGCTCCTACGAGCAGTACTTC
>TRBJ2-3|TRBV9|.|.
CASSVRDTVLTDTQYF
TGTGCCAGCAGCGTCCGGGACACGGTCCTCACAGATACGCAGTATTTT
>TRBJ2-5|TRBV6-5|.|.
CASRPPGTQETQYF
TGTGCCAGCAGACCGCCGGGGACCCAAGAGACCCAGTACTTC
>TRBJ1-1|TRBV6-2/TRBV6-3|.|.
CASSLFALNTEAFF
TGTGCCAGCAGTTTATTCGCTCTGAACACTGAAGCTTTCTTT